This T cell receptor (beta chain) derives from a study of beta chain features in type 1 diabetes. Sequencing targeted expressed TCRB transcripts, as all isolated RNA had been reverse transcribed. Some clones are missing from TCRdb's copy, which holds only in-frame ones; the method was immunoSEQ multiplex PCR. This sample yields about 40,000 clones, of which roughly 67% are seen a single time; around 2% belongs to the top ten. Germline values: CDR1 SEHNR, CDR2 FQNEAQ (reference sequence). The CDR3 extends over 16 amino acids. The sample was Tregs from blood. The origin of this receptor is a woman in her twenties or thirties in good health. The chain employs TRBV7-9 and TRBJ2-5, with TRBD2 matching over 11 bases. The J call may be in error: the DNA end matches TRBJ2-7 better. The CDR3 DNA is TGTGCCAGCAACCAAATGGGGACTAGCGGTTCCTACGAGCAGTACTTC. Translation: CASNQMGTSGSYEQYF.